These 4 T cell receptor beta chains originate from one sample sequenced in a study of cytotoxic CD8 clonotypes in ibrutinib-treated CLL. Profiling relied on immunoSEQ multiplex PCR, and the TCRdb table lists in-frame clones only, not all of them. The data show roughly 150,000 clones, with roughly 76% seen just once and 4.5% to 6.5% held by the top ten. Sequenced here: PBMCs, sampled after 24 months of ibrutinib treatment. The receptors stem from a human donor with chronic lymphocytic leukemia.

The chain joins TRBV7-6 to TRBJ2-3; 9 bases line up with TRBD1. V lost 5 bases to trimming and J lost 1 base; unmatched junction nucleotides: 10. The CDR3 runs to 17 residues. Germline V lookup: CDR1 SGHVS, CDR2 FNYEAQ. For the CDR3, the DNA is TGTGCCAGCAGCCTCAACAGGGGGCAGCTTCGCACAGATACGCAGTATTTT. It is translated as CASSLNRGQLRTDTQYF.

For the CDR3, the DNA is TGTGCCAGCAGTTTATCCCCAGCGGGAGGCTACGAGCAGTACTTC. Amino acids: CASSLSPAGGYEQYF. V gene TRBV27 combines with J gene TRBJ2-7, with 9 bases matching TRBD2. This CDR3 is built from 15 residues. CDR1 is MNHEY, CDR2 SMNVEV, per germline (reference sequence). The ends lost 0 bases at V and 3 bases at J; junction bases unmatched: 3.

This chain links TRBV7-8 with TRBJ2-7, with D unresolved. Trimming removed 0 bases from V and 0 bases from J, with 12 bases in between. This CDR3 contains 16 residues. Germline V lookup: CDR1 SGHVS, CDR2 FQNEAQ. The DNA of the CDR3 is TGTGCCAGCAGCTTAGCGGGGTCGGCCAGCTCCTACGAGCAGTACTTC. This codes for CASSLAGSASSYEQYF.

V is TRBV9 and J is TRBJ1-3, with TRBD1 identical over 7 bases. The germline CDR1 and CDR2 sequences are SGDLS and YYNGEE. J was trimmed by 0 bases and V by 0 bases; bases with no gene match: 3. This CDR3 has 16 amino acids. CDR3 region: CASSVGGTDSGNTIYF. CDR3 sequence (DNA): TGTGCCAGCAGCGTAGGGGGGACAGACTCTGGAAACACCATATATTTT.